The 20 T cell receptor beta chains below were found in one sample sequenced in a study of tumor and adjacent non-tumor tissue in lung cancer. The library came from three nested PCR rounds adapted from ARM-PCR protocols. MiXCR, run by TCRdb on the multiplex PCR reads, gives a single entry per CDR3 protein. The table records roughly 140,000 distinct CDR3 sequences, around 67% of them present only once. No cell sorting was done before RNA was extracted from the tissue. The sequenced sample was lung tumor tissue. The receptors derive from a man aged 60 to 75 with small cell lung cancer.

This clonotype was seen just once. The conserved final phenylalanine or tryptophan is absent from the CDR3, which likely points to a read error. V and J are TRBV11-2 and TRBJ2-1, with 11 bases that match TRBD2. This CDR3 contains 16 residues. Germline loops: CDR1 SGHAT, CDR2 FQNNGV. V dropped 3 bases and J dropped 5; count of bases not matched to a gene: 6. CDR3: CASSFLTSGKNNEQFL. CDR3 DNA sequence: TGTGCCAGCAGCTTCTTGACTAGCGGGAAGAACAATGAGCAGTTCCTC.

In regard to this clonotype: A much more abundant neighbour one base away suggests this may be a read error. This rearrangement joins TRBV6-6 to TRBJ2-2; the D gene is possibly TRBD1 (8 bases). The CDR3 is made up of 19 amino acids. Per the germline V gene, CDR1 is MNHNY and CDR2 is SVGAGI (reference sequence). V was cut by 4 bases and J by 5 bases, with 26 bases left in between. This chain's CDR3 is CASSFGQGSASGSTGELFF. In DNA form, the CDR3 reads TGTGCCAGCAGTTTCGGACAGGGTTCTGCTAGCGGAAGTACCGGGGAGCTGTTTTTT.

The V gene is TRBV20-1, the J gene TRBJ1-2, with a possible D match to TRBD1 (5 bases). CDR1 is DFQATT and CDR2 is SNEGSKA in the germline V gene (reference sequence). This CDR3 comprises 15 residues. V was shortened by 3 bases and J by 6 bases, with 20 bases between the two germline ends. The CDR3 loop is CSASPLRQGGNGYTF. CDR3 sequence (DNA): TGCAGTGCTAGCCCCCTCCGGCAGGGTGGCAATGGCTACACCTTC.

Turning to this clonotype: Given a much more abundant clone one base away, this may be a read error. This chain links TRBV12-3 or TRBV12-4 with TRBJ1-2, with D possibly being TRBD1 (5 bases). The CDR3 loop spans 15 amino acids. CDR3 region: CASSPRGRRPYGYAF. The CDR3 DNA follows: TGTGCCAGCAGTCCAAGGGGCAGGCGGCCTTATGGCTACGCCTTC.

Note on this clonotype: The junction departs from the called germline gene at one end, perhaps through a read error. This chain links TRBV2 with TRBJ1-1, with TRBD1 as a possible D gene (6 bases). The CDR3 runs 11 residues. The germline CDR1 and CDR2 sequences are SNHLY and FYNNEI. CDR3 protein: CASTLGGFIVF. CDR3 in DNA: TGTGCCAGCACTCTGGGGGGCTTCATAGTCTTT.

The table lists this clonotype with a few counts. CDR3 nucleotide sequence: TGTGCCAGCAGCTTAGCCCCGAGACAGGGGGACTACGAGCAGTACTTC. Amino acid sequence: CASSLAPRQGDYEQYF. This rearrangement joins TRBV11-1 to TRBJ2-7; TRBD1 aligns across 9 bases. CDR1 and CDR2 from the germline V gene are SGHAT and FQDESV (reference sequence). The CDR3 covers 16 residues. J gave up 3 bases and V 0 bases, and 6 bases lay outside the gene matches.

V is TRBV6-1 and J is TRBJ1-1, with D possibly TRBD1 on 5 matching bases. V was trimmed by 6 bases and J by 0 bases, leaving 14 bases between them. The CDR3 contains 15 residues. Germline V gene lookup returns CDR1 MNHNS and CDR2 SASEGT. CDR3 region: CASSFWGGLNTEAFF. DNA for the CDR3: TGTGCCAGCAGCTTTTGGGGGGGGTTGAACACTGAAGCTTTCTTT.

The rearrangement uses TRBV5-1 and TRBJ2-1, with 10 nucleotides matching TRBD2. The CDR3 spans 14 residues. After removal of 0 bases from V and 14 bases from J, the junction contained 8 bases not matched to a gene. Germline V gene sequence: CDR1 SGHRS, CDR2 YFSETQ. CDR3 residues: CASSLVGTSESKFF. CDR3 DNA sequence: TGCGCCAGCAGCTTGGTTGGGACTAGCGAAAGTAAGTTCTTC.

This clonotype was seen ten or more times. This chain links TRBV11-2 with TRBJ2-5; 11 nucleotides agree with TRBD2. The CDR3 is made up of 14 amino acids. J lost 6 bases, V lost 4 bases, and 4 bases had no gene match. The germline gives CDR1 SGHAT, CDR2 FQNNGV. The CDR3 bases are TGTGCCAGCAGCTGGGGACTAGCGGCTCAGACCCAGTACTTC. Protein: CASSWGLAAQTQYF.

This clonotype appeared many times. CDR3 amino acids: CSARARTGLNTEAFF. The CDR3 DNA reads TGCAGTGCTAGAGCAAGGACAGGGCTGAACACTGAAGCTTTCTTT. The V call is TRBV20-1, the J call TRBJ1-1; TRBD1 agrees at 8 bases. The CDR3 is 15 residues long. Germline V gene lookup returns CDR1 DFQATT and CDR2 SNEGSKA (reference sequence). With V trimmed by 1 base and J by 0 bases, 4 bases remained unmatched.

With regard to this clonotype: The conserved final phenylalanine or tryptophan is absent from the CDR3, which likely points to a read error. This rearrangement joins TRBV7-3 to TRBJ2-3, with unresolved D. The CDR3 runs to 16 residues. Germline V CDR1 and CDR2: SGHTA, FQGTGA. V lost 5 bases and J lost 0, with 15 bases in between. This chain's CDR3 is CASSPHAATSTDTQYL. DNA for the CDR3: TGTGCCAGCAGCCCCCATGCCGCGACTAGCACAGATACGCAGTATCTT.

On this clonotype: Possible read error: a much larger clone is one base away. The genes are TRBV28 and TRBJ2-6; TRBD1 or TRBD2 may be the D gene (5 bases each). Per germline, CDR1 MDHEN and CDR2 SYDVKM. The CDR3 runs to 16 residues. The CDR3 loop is CASSSHSGRGANFLTF. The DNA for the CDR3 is TGTGCCAGCAGTTCCCATAGTGGTAGAGGGGCCAACTTCCTGACTTTC.

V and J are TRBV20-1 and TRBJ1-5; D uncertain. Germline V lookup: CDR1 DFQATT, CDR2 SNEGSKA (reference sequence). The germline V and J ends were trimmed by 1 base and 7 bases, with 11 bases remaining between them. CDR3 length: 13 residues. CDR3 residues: CSARVAVQQPQHF. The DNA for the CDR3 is TGCAGTGCTAGAGTGGCAGTGCAACAGCCCCAGCATTTT.

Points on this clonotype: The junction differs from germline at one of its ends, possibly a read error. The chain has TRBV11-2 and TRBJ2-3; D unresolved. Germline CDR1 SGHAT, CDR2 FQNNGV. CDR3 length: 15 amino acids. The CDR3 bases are TGTCCCAGCAGCTTGGATAAGAACGTAGCAGATACGCAGTATTTT. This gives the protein CPSSLDKNVADTQYF.

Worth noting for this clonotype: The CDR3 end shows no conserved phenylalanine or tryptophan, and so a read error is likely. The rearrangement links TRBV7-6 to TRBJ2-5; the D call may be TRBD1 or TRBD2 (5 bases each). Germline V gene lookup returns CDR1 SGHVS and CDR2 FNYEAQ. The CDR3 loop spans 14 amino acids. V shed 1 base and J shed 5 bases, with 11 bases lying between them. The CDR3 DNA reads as TGTGCCAGCAGCTTAGGGGGGACCAGGGAGACCCAGTACTTA. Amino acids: CASSLGGTRETQYL.

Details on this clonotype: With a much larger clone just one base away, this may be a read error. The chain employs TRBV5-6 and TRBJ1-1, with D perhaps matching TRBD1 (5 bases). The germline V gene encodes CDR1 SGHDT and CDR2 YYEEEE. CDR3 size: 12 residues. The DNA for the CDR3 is TGTGCCGGCAGCTTGGTGCGGGGGATAGCTTTCTTT. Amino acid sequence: CAGSLVRGIAFF.

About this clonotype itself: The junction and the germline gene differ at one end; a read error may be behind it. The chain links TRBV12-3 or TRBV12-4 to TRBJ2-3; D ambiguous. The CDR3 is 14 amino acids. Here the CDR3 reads CASSLAQCDDTQYF. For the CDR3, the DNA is TGTGCCAGCAGTTTAGCACAGTGTGATGATACACAGTATTTT.

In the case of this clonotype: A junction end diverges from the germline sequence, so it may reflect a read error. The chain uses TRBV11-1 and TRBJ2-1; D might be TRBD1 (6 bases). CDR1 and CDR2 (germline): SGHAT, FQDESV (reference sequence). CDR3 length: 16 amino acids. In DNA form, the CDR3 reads TGTGTCAGCAGCCGGAGAGGGGGTTCCTCCTACAATGAGCAGTTCTTC. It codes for CVSSRRGGSSYNEQFF.

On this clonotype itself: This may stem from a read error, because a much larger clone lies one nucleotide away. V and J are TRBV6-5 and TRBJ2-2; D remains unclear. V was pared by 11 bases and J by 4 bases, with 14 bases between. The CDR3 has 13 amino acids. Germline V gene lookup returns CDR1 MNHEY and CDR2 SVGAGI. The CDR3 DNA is TGTGCCGGCAAAACAATGTCCACCGGGGAGCTGTTTTTT. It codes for CAGKTMSTGELFF.

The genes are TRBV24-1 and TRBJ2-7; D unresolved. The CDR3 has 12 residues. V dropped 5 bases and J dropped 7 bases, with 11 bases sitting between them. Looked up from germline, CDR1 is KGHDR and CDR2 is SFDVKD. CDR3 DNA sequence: TGTGCCACCAGTGGAGACGTCGGGGAGCAGTACTTC. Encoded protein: CATSGDVGEQYF.